One sample yielded the 6 T cell receptor beta chains listed below, sequenced in a study of blood T cell repertoires in COVID-19. Sequenced by immunoSEQ multiplex PCR; TCRdb stores in-frame clones only, minus some. The sample has hundreds of thousands of clones; over 65% are singletons. Sequenced sample: peripheral blood. These receptors originate from a woman between 70 and 85 years old with active or convalescent COVID-19.

The chain couples TRBV19 to TRBJ2-2; D might be TRBD2 (5 bases). The CDR3 spans 14 residues. Germline V lookup: CDR1 LNHDA, CDR2 SQIVND (reference sequence). V dropped 5 bases and J dropped 7 bases, with 14 bases sitting between them. CDR3 amino acids: CASSRQVRDGELFF. DNA for the CDR3: TGTGCCAGTAGTCGCCAGGTCCGGGACGGGGAGCTGTTTTTT.

The V call is TRBV19, the J call TRBJ2-2; TRBD2 matches 7 bases. Germline V gene data show CDR1 as LNHDA and CDR2 as SQIVND (reference sequence). This CDR3 is 14 amino acids long. With V trimmed by 9 bases and J by 5 bases, 9 bases remained unmatched. The chain's CDR3 is CASRRGGLTGELFF. CDR3 DNA: TGTGCCAGCCGACGCGGGGGTTTGACCGGGGAGCTGTTTTTT.

V and J are TRBV25-1 and TRBJ2-1; possible D gene TRBD1, 7 bases. V was trimmed by 2 bases and J by 3 bases, leaving 11 bases between them. The CDR3 totals 15 residues. Germline CDR1 reads MGHDK; CDR2 reads SYGVNS. CDR3 region: CASSEGGTVYNEQFF. The CDR3 bases are TGTGCCAGCAGTGAAGGGGGGACAGTCTACAATGAGCAGTTCTTC.

The gene calls are TRBV6-5 and TRBJ2-7; TRBD1 might be the D (5 bases). The CDR3 totals 15 residues. V lost 6 bases to trimming and J lost 6 bases, with 21 bases between them. Germline-derived CDR1 and CDR2 are MNHEY and SVGAGI. Here the CDR3 DNA reads TGTGCCAGCAGAAGCAGGGAAAAGGTGTTCGGCGAGCAGTACTTC. Residues: CASRSREKVFGEQYF.

This rearrangement joins TRBV19 to TRBJ2-1; the D gene is possibly TRBD2 (6 bases). This CDR3 comprises 13 residues. In germline, CDR1 is LNHDA, CDR2 SQIVND (reference sequence). Trimming pared 7 bases from V and 2 bases from J, leaving 9 bases between. CDR3 sequence (DNA): TGTGCCAGTATGAGGAGGGCCTACAATGAGCAGTTCTTC. Amino acids: CASMRRAYNEQFF.

The chain links TRBV2 to TRBJ2-3; 7 bases are a match to TRBD2. J lost 3 bases, V lost 5 bases, and 8 bases had no gene match. This CDR3 spans 15 amino acids. Germline-derived CDR1 and CDR2 are SNHLY and FYNNEI. The CDR3 DNA sequence: TGTGCCAGCAGTCCTGGCGCGGGAGCAACAGATACGCAGTATTTT. Translating it yields CASSPGAGATDTQYF.